This T cell receptor beta chain was sequenced in a study of human T cells and chemical hapten exposure. One entry per CDR3 protein, called by TCRdb with MiXCR from the RACE reads. The sample contains some 97,000 distinct CDR3 sequences, 27% of which appear only once. Regarding the study as a whole: TCRs exceeding 1 in 1000 frequency stayed unchanged with DPC sensitization. Against controls, expanded TCRs gave rise to significantly more large CDR3 similarity clusters.

With regard to this clonotype: Its target is unknown.

Noted time point: patch test 3, about 24 weeks after DPC sensitization. Noted treatment: therapeutic diphenylcyclopropenone sensitization with weekly scalp DPC. Alopecia patients between 18 and 70 years old and suitable for DPC were used as donors. Looked up from germline, CDR1 is DFQATT and CDR2 is SNEGSKA (reference sequence). The ends were cut back, 0 bases at V and 3 bases at J, with 14 bases in the middle. The CDR3 contains 15 residues. The clonotype was recovered from a man aged 40-55 years with alopecia areata. Some clones in this sample may be carry-over from other donors' samples. Sequencing was performed on whole blood, taken in connection with sensitization to the hapten diphenylcyclopropenone (DPC). The rearrangement uses TRBV20-1 and TRBJ2-5; D is possibly TRBD2 (6 bases). The CDR3 DNA reads as TGCAGTGCTAGAGAGGAGGGGACGGCCAAAGAGACCCAGTACTTC. Translated, it gives CSAREEGTAKETQYF.